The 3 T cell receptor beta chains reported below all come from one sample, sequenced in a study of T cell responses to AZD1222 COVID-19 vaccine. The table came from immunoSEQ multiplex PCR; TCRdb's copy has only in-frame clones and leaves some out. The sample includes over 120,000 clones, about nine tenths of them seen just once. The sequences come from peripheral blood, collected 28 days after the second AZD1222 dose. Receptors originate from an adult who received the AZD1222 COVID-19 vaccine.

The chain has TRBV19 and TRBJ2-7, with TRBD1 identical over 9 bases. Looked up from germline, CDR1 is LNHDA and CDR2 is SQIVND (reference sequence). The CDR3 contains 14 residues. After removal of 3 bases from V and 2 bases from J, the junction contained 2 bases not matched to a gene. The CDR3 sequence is CASSIRQGAYEQYF. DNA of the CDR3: TGTGCCAGTAGTATCAGACAGGGGGCCTACGAGCAGTACTTC.

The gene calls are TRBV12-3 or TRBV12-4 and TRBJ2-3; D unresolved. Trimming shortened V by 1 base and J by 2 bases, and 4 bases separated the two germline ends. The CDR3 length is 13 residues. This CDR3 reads CASSLGATDTQYF. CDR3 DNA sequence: TGTGCCAGCAGTTTAGGGGCCACAGATACGCAGTATTTT.

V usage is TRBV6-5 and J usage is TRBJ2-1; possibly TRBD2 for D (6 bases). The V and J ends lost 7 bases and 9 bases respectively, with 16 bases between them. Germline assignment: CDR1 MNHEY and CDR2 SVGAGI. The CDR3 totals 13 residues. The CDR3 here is CASITVIGSEQFF. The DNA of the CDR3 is TGTGCCAGCATCACGGTAATCGGGAGTGAGCAGTTCTTC.